Each of the 11 T cell receptor beta chains below was sequenced from the same sample in a study of shared T cell receptors in the human thymus. The assay was immunoSEQ multiplex PCR, and TCRdb's table has in-frame clones only and misses some. The sample shows 600,000 or so clones, 70% to 90% of them seen only once. These data were also filed under a second study, of human thymus T cells.

Specimen: thymocytes. These receptor sequences come from a boy under two years old with a congenital heart defect.

V and J are TRBV18 and TRBJ2-3; weak D call: TRBD1 (5 bases). The CDR3 length is 12 residues. The germline CDR1 and CDR2 sequences are KGHSH and LQKENI. Trimming took 6 bases from V and 3 from J, leaving 7 bases between them. CDR3 nucleotides: TGTGCCAGCTCGGACAAGACAGATACGCAGTATTTT. Protein: CASSDKTDTQYF.

A word on this clone: Other nucleotide sequences from this sample produce the same CDR3. The chain carries TRBV18 and TRBJ2-3, with 10 bases aligning to TRBD2. CDR1 and CDR2 from the germline V gene are KGHSH and LQKENI. The CDR3 sequence is 17 residues long. The J segment lost 1 base and the V segment lost 0 bases, leaving 4 bases of the junction unmatched. CDR3 amino acids: CASSPPGLAGGTDTQYF. The DNA for the CDR3 is TGTGCCAGCTCACCACCTGGTCTAGCGGGAGGCACAGATACGCAGTATTTT.

The rearrangement uses TRBV7-6 and TRBJ2-2; maybe TRBD2 (5 bases). CDR3 size: 15 residues. Germline CDR1 and CDR2: SGHVS and FNYEAQ. The V gene lost 5 bases and the J gene lost 6 bases, with 16 bases spanning the gap. CDR3: CASSPGLHSAGELFF. CDR3 bases: TGTGCCAGCAGCCCCGGGCTCCATAGCGCCGGGGAGCTGTTTTTT. Variable domain in full (rest from reference TRBV7-6 and TRBJ2-2): GAGVSQSPRYKVTKRGQDVALRCDPISGHVSLYWYRQALGQGPEFLTYFNYEAQQDKSGLPNDRFSAERPEGSISTLTIQRTEQRDSAMYRCASSPGLHSAGELFFGEGSRLTVL.

The chain couples TRBV10-3 to TRBJ2-3; TRBD2 matches 7 bases. V lost 0 bases, J lost 4 bases, and 16 bases stayed unmatched. This CDR3 has 19 amino acids. From germline, CDR1 is ENHRY and CDR2 SYGVKD. The CDR3: CAISESGGSPRLIADTQYF. The CDR3 region has the DNA TGTGCCATCAGTGAGTCTGGCGGGAGCCCCCGTTTGATCGCAGATACGCAGTATTTT.

The V call is TRBV5-4, the J call TRBJ2-3; 11 bases agree with TRBD1. Trimming at V came to 3 bases and at J to 3 bases, leaving 9 bases not matched to a gene. CDR1 is SGHNT, CDR2 YYREEE, per germline (reference sequence). This CDR3 contains 17 residues. Here the CDR3 reads CASSSRTGGVKTDTQYF. CDR3 DNA: TGTGCCAGCAGCTCCAGGACAGGGGGCGTCAAAACAGATACGCAGTATTTT.

Concerning this clone: Relative to the germline gene, one junction end is altered; a read error may explain this. This chain uses TRBV7-7 with TRBJ2-5; TRBD2 aligns across 9 bases. Germline-derived CDR1 and CDR2 are SSHAT and FNYEAQ (reference sequence). The CDR3 loop spans 16 amino acids. The CDR3 nucleotides read TGTGCTAGCAGCTTAAAGGCTAGCGGGGAGGAAGAGACCCAGTACTTC. It specifies CASSLKASGEEETQYF.

This chain links TRBV9 with TRBJ2-1; the match to TRBD2 covers 10 bases. The germline V gene encodes CDR1 SGDLS and CDR2 YYNGEE. The CDR3 length is 15 residues. V shed 4 bases and J 2 bases; nucleotides not matched to a gene: 3. The CDR3 DNA sequence: TGTGCCAGCAGCCCTAGCGGGGGAACCTACAATGAGCAGTTCTTC. Amino acid sequence: CASSPSGGTYNEQFF.

The chain combines TRBV15 with TRBJ2-7, with D maybe TRBD2 (6 bases). The CDR3 loop spans 15 amino acids. V shed 4 bases and J shed 7 bases, with 20 bases lying between them. Germline V gene lookup returns CDR1 LNHNV and CDR2 YYDKDF (reference sequence). The CDR3 loop reads CATSTTPGLPREQYF. The DNA for the CDR3 is TGTGCCACCAGCACCACGCCGGGACTCCCCCGGGAGCAGTACTTC.

This chain uses TRBV7-9 with TRBJ2-7; TRBD2 matches at 12 bases. Trimming cost V 1 base and J 4 bases; bases outside gene matches: 11. CDR1 and CDR2 (germline): SEHNR, FQNEAQ (reference sequence). The CDR3 spans 18 residues. CDR3 bases: TGTGCCAGCAGCTTAGGTCGAAGACTAGCGGGAGTGGTTTACGAGCAGTACTTC. Amino acids: CASSLGRRLAGVVYEQYF.

This sequence joins TRBV18 and TRBJ2-5, with TRBD1 identical over 8 bases. CDR1 is KGHSH, CDR2 LQKENI, per germline. V was pared by 2 bases and J by 3 bases, with 2 bases of the junction left unmatched. The CDR3 runs to 14 residues. The CDR3 bases are TGTGCCAGCTCACCAAACAGGGGGGAAGAGACCCAGTACTTC. Protein sequence: CASSPNRGEETQYF.

The V and J genes are TRBV15 and TRBJ1-1; D perhaps matches TRBD1 (6 bases). V gave up 0 bases and J gave up 1 base, with 12 bases separating them. The germline V gene encodes CDR1 LNHNV and CDR2 YYDKDF (reference sequence). This CDR3 region has 16 residues. The CDR3 region has the DNA TGTGCCACCAGCAGAGATGCCCAGGGGACGAACACTGAAGCTTTCTTT. This encodes CATSRDAQGTNTEAFF.